These 10 T cell receptor beta chains originate from one sample sequenced in a study of cytomegalovirus exposure and HLA in healthy donors. Use of 60 Vbeta and 13 Jbeta primers characterized the PCR. Produced via immunoSEQ multiplex PCR; TCRdb's table is partial and in-frame only. The sample holds just over 200,000 clones. Sequencing was done on a sample of PBMCs. These receptors were obtained from a girl under 10 years old in good health and CMV-seropositive.

The rearrangement joins TRBV27 to TRBJ2-5, with D tentatively TRBD2 (5 bases). CDR1 is MNHEY and CDR2 is SMNVEV in the germline V gene (reference sequence). Trimming pared 6 bases from V and 4 bases from J, leaving 18 bases between. The length of the CDR3 is 15 residues. The DNA of the CDR3 is TGTGCCAGCAGCCCGGGATTTATTCGGGGAGAGACCCAGTACTTC. Translated, it gives CASSPGFIRGETQYF.

The chain joins TRBV7-7 to TRBJ2-5; TRBD2 matches at 7 bases. CDR1 SSHAT and CDR2 FNYEAQ come from the germline V gene (reference sequence). The CDR3 totals 16 residues. The trim removed 1 base at V and 0 bases at J, leaving 5 bases unmatched. This CDR3 reads CASSLGLAEYQETQYF. In DNA, the CDR3 is TGTGCCAGCAGCTTAGGGCTAGCGGAGTACCAAGAGACCCAGTACTTC.

This sequence joins TRBV4-2 and TRBJ2-2, with 8 bases matching TRBD1. Germline V CDR1 and CDR2: LGHNA, YNFKEQ. V shed 0 bases and J 5 bases; nucleotides not matched to a gene: 5. The CDR3 runs to 16 residues. The CDR3 region is CASSQEDRAITGELFF. In DNA form, the CDR3 reads TGTGCCAGCAGCCAAGAGGACAGGGCCATAACCGGGGAGCTGTTTTTT.

The chain combines TRBV6-1 with TRBJ2-3, with 7 bases aligning to TRBD1. There are 15 residues in the CDR3. The junction had 2 bases not matched to a gene; V was cut back by 1 base and J by 1 base. Germline values: CDR1 MNHNS, CDR2 SASEGT. The CDR3 spells CASSEVTGGTDTQYF. The CDR3 bases are TGTGCCAGCAGTGAAGTCACAGGGGGCACAGATACGCAGTATTTT.

The gene calls are TRBV5-1 and TRBJ1-1; D ambiguous. CDR3 length: 13 residues. CDR1 SGHRS and CDR2 YFSETQ come from the germline V gene. The V gene lost 1 base and the J gene lost 1 base, with 5 bases spanning the gap. CDR3 bases: TGCGCCAGCAGCTTGAGCCAGAACACTGAAGCTTTCTTT. Encoded protein: CASSLSQNTEAFF.

The rearrangement joins TRBV6-1 to TRBJ1-1; D is possibly TRBD1 (5 bases). V was shortened by 6 bases and J by 0 bases, with 11 bases between the two germline ends. The CDR3 totals 14 residues. Per germline, CDR1 MNHNS and CDR2 SASEGT. CDR3 in amino acids: CASSCLGVNTEAFF. The CDR3 DNA follows: TGTGCCAGCAGCTGCCTAGGGGTGAACACTGAAGCTTTCTTT.

J is TRBJ2-3 and V is TRBV10-1; the D is unclear. The V gene's germline CDR1 is WNHNN and CDR2 SYGVQD (reference sequence). Trimming shortened V by 3 bases and J by 4 bases, and 5 bases separated the two germline ends. The CDR3 has 12 residues. The CDR3 loop is CASSDSADTQYF. CDR3 DNA: TGCGCCAGCAGTGACTCGGCAGATACGCAGTATTTT.

The rearrangement uses TRBV28 and TRBJ2-1; 8 bases line up with TRBD1. Trimming at V came to 4 bases and at J to 8 bases, leaving 10 bases not matched to a gene. The CDR3 is 15 amino acids. CDR1 is MDHEN, CDR2 SYDVKM, per germline. The CDR3, as DNA: TGTGCCAGCAGTTCCCCCGGGACAGGTGGCGATGAGCAGTTCTTC. Translation: CASSSPGTGGDEQFF.

The rearrangement uses TRBV7-9 and TRBJ2-7, with TRBD2 matching 7 bases. CDR3 size: 14 residues. CDR1 SEHNR and CDR2 FQNEAQ come from the germline V gene (reference sequence). Unmatched junction bases numbered 11, after V lost 5 bases and J lost 7 bases. This chain's CDR3 is CASSPSSGVTEQYF. The CDR3 DNA is TGTGCCAGCAGCCCATCCAGCGGGGTCACGGAGCAGTACTTC.

DNA of the CDR3: TGCGCCAGCAGCGCCCGCCCCACAGTGAACACTGAAGCTTTCTTT. This encodes CASSARPTVNTEAFF. This chain uses TRBV5-1 with TRBJ1-1, with no clear D. The V end was cut by 4 bases, the J end by 0 bases, with 13 bases between. The CDR3 has 15 amino acids. CDR1 and CDR2 from the germline V gene are SGHRS and YFSETQ.